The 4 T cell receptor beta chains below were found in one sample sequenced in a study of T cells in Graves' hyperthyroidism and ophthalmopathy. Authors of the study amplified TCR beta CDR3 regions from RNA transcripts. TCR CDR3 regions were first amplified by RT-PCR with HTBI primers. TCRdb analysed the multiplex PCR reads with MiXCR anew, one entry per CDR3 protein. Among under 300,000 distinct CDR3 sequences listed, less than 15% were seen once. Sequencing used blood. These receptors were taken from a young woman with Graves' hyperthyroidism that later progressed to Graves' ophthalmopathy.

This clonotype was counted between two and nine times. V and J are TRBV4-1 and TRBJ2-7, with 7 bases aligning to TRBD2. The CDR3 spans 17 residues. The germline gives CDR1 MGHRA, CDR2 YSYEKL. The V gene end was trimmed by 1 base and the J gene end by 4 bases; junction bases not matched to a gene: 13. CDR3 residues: CASSQAVQFGGVYEQYF. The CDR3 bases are TGCGCCAGCAGCCAAGCGGTCCAGTTTGGGGGGGTTTACGAGCAGTACTTC.

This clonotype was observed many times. For the CDR3, the DNA is TGTGCCAGCAGCTTTCTCAGCGGGAGGGCCAAGTTCTTC. It translates to CASSFLSGRAKFF. V usage is TRBV7-2 and J usage is TRBJ2-1; 10 bases map to TRBD2. The germline V gene has CDR1 SGHTA and CDR2 FQGNSA. The CDR3 extends over 13 amino acids. V was pared by 3 bases and J by 14 bases, with 7 bases of the junction left unmatched.

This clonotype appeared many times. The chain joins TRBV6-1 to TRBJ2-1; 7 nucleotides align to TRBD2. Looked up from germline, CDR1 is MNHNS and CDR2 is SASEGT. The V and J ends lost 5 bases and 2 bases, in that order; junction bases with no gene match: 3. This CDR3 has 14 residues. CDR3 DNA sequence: TGTGCCAGCAGTCTAGCGGAAACCTACAATGAGCAGTTCTTC. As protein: CASSLAETYNEQFF.

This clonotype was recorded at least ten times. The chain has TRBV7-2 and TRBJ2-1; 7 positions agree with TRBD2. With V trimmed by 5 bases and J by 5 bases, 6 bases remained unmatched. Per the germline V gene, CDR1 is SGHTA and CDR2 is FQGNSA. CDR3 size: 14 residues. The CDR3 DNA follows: TGTGCCAGCAGCCTAACTACTAGCGACAATGAGCAGTTCTTC. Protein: CASSLTTSDNEQFF.